Below are 30 T cell receptor beta chains sequenced from a single sample in a study of blood T cell repertoires in COVID-19. Sequencing used immunoSEQ multiplex PCR; TCRdb keeps in-frame clones, though not all of them. The sample has under 110,000 clones, less than 80% seen once; the top ten hold approximately 6.2%. Sequencing was done on a sample of peripheral blood. These receptors were collected from a man aged 80 or over with COVID-19, enrolled during active disease.

The V call is TRBV19, the J call TRBJ2-6; TRBD1 aligns across 10 bases. V trimming: 5 bases; J trimming: 1 base; junction bases outside the gene matches: 8. The CDR3 is made up of 18 amino acids. In germline, CDR1 is LNHDA, CDR2 SQIVND (reference sequence). CDR3 DNA sequence: TGTGCCAGTAGTGTGACAGGGGGCTGGAGTTCTGGGGCCAACGTCCTGACTTTC. Protein product: CASSVTGGWSSGANVLTF.

The chain uses TRBV4-1 and TRBJ1-1; TRBD1 agrees at 12 bases. The CDR3 contains 15 residues. Germline loops: CDR1 MGHRA, CDR2 YSYEKL. The junction had 3 bases not matched to a gene; V was cut back by 3 bases and J by 4 bases. The CDR3 DNA reads as TGCGCCAGCAGCCAGGGACAGGGGGCGGTCACTGAAGCTTTCTTT. Amino acids: CASSQGQGAVTEAFF.

V usage is TRBV28 and J usage is TRBJ2-1, with D possibly TRBD2 on 6 matching bases. The V gene lost 7 bases and the J gene lost 10 bases, with 14 bases spanning the gap. CDR1 MDHEN and CDR2 SYDVKM come from the germline V gene. The CDR3 covers 12 residues. CDR3 protein: CASTLLGGEQFF. Written as DNA, the CDR3 is TGTGCCAGCACCTTGCTGGGGGGAGAGCAGTTCTTC.

The chain has TRBV10-3 and TRBJ2-5; 8 bases map to TRBD2. Germline-derived CDR1 and CDR2 are ENHRY and SYGVKD. This CDR3 has 18 residues. V lost 3 bases to trimming and J lost 5 bases; unmatched junction nucleotides: 17. In DNA, the CDR3 is TGTGCCATCAGTGACGCGGGGGGTAGCGGGGCCGGCAGGGAGACCCAGTACTTC. Encoded protein: CAISDAGGSGAGRETQYF.

This clone was counted ten times or more. V usage is TRBV6-5 and J usage is TRBJ1-6; 9 positions match TRBD1. The germline CDR1 and CDR2 sequences are MNHEY and SVGAGI. This CDR3 is 15 amino acids long. With 3 bases clipped from V and 5 bases from J, the junction kept 2 bases outside the gene matches. CDR3 loop: CASSYGTGNNSPLHF. CDR3 nucleotides: TGTGCCAGCAGTTATGGGACAGGGAATAATTCACCCCTCCACTTT.

The CDR3 loop is CASSEEGGGSEKLFF. The CDR3 region has the DNA TGTGCCAGCAGTGAAGAAGGTGGGGGCAGTGAAAAACTGTTTTTT. The V call is TRBV6-1, the J call TRBJ1-4; D is possibly TRBD1 (6 bases). This CDR3 region has 15 residues. Looked up from germline, CDR1 is MNHNS and CDR2 is SASEGT. Trimming took 1 base from V and 7 from J, leaving 13 bases between them.

The chain has TRBV1 and TRBJ2-1; TRBD2, as called in the table, went unchecked against the DNA. TRBV1 is termed a pseudogene. This CDR3 has 17 residues. CDR3 nucleotide sequence: TGCACCAGCAGCCACGGGACTATCGCTTTCTCCTACAATGAGCAGTTCTTC. Protein: CTSSHGTIAFSYNEQFF.

The V and J genes are TRBV7-3 and TRBJ2-1; tentative D call: TRBD2 (5 bases). V lost 3 bases, J lost 4 bases, and 7 bases lay in between. CDR3 length: 13 amino acids. The V gene's germline CDR1 is SGHTA and CDR2 FQGTGA. CDR3: CASSLTGYNEQFF. In DNA, the CDR3 is TGTGCCAGCAGCTTGACGGGATACAATGAGCAGTTCTTC.

This clone was found once. The chain is built from TRBV7-8 and TRBJ2-7; 7 bases align to TRBD1. The CDR3 is made up of 16 amino acids. J was trimmed by 4 bases and V by 5 bases; bases with no gene match: 14. Germline V gene sequence: CDR1 SGHVS, CDR2 FQNEAQ. The CDR3 spells CASSARTGRSSYEQYF. CDR3 in DNA: TGTGCCAGCAGCGCACGGACAGGCAGATCCTCATACGAGCAGTACTTC.

This chain joins TRBV28 and TRBJ2-2, with TRBD2 identical over 13 bases. CDR1 and CDR2 (germline): MDHEN, SYDVKM. The CDR3 totals 18 residues. V lost 2 bases to trimming and J lost 3 bases; unmatched junction nucleotides: 6. Here the CDR3 DNA reads TGTGCCAGCAGTTTACCAGTACTAGCGGGAGGGGACACCGGGGAGCTGTTTTTT. Translation gives CASSLPVLAGGDTGELFF.

The chain carries TRBV28 and TRBJ2-7; weak D call: TRBD1 (5 bases). The germline V gene has CDR1 MDHEN and CDR2 SYDVKM. Trimming left V 4 bases short and J 4 bases short, with 14 bases between. CDR3 size: 14 residues. DNA of the CDR3: TGTGCCAGCAGTTCCGCAGGGCCCTTTTACGAGCAGTACTTC. It translates to CASSSAGPFYEQYF.

The rearrangement joins TRBV19 to TRBJ1-5; 7 bases agree with TRBD1. This CDR3 region has 16 residues. V dropped 5 bases and J dropped 0; count of bases not matched to a gene: 7. Germline CDR1 reads LNHDA; CDR2 reads SQIVND (reference sequence). This CDR3 reads CASSLTGPYSNQPQHF. For the CDR3, the DNA is TGTGCCAGTAGTTTGACAGGGCCCTATAGCAATCAGCCCCAGCATTTT.

This clone was detected a few times. CDR3 sequence reads: CASKKHPTSFRYNEQFF. Here the CDR3 DNA reads TGTGCCAGCAAGAAACACCCCACTAGCTTTCGCTACAATGAGCAGTTCTTC. The chain is built from TRBV27 and TRBJ2-1, with a tentative D call TRBD2 (6 bases). The CDR3 sequence is 17 residues long. Germline assignment: CDR1 MNHEY and CDR2 SMNVEV (reference sequence). V gave up 7 bases and J gave up 3 bases, with 22 bases separating them.

This chain links TRBV10-2 with TRBJ2-1, with 13 bases matching TRBD2. V was clipped by 7 bases and J by 8 bases; unmatched bases: 8. Germline V lookup: CDR1 WSHSY, CDR2 SAAADI. The CDR3 runs 15 residues. The CDR3 spells CASKSGLAGVHEQFF. The CDR3 DNA sequence: TGCGCCAGCAAGTCCGGACTAGCGGGAGTCCATGAGCAGTTCTTC.

This sequence joins TRBV29-1 and TRBJ2-5; D gene unclear. The V end lost 6 bases, the J end lost 1 base, and 12 bases lay between the germline ends. The CDR3 has 13 amino acids. The germline gives CDR1 SQVTM, CDR2 ANQGSEA. CDR3 in amino acids: CSVASVAQETQYF. In DNA, the CDR3 is TGCAGCGTCGCTAGTGTGGCCCAAGAGACCCAGTACTTC.

The V and J genes are TRBV4-1 and TRBJ2-1; 8 bases are shared with TRBD2. The CDR3 contains 17 residues. V was clipped by 6 bases and J by 1 base; unmatched bases: 11. Germline V gene sequence: CDR1 MGHRA, CDR2 YSYEKL. In DNA form, the CDR3 reads TGCGCCAGCAGTCCGGGGGGGTCGGGAAAGTCCTACAATGAGCAGTTCTTC. This encodes CASSPGGSGKSYNEQFF.

The V and J genes are TRBV6-5 and TRBJ2-1, with D possibly being TRBD2 (6 bases). Between the trimmed V and J ends, which lost 2 bases and 1 base, there was a span of 9 bases. The CDR3 loop spans 15 amino acids. Germline CDR1 reads MNHEY; CDR2 reads SVGAGI. CDR3 protein: CASSYVLASYNEQFF. The DNA of the CDR3 is TGTGCCAGCAGTTACGTCCTAGCGTCCTACAATGAGCAGTTCTTC.

V usage is TRBV6-5 and J usage is TRBJ1-2; 7 nucleotides line up with TRBD1. In germline, CDR1 is MNHEY, CDR2 SVGAGI. Unmatched junction bases numbered 9, after V lost 7 bases and J lost 1 base. The CDR3 consists of 15 residues. CDR3 nucleotide sequence: TGTGCCAGCAAGTCCGGGACAGCCCTTAACTATGGCTACACCTTC. Its protein is CASKSGTALNYGYTF.

CDR3 loop: CATSVRTGRPPLHF. The CDR3 bases are TGTGCCACCAGCGTACGGACAGGGAGGCCACCCCTCCACTTT. The chain couples TRBV15 to TRBJ1-6; TRBD1 matches at 8 bases. The junction had 8 bases not matched to a gene; V was cut back by 5 bases and J by 11 bases. CDR1 LNHNV and CDR2 YYDKDF come from the germline V gene (reference sequence). This CDR3 spans 14 amino acids.

The table lists this clone with a count of one. In DNA, the CDR3 is TGTGCCAGCAGCCGTAGCGGCTCTGGAAACACCATATATTTT. Its protein product is CASSRSGSGNTIYF. The rearrangement joins TRBV6-5 to TRBJ1-3; D gene uncertain. The CDR3 has 14 residues. CDR1 is MNHEY and CDR2 is SVGAGI in the germline V gene. Trimming took 6 bases from V and 0 from J, leaving 9 bases between them.

The rearrangement joins TRBV7-6 to TRBJ2-5; D call uncertain. The CDR3 is 11 amino acids. V shed 4 bases and J shed 4 bases, with 4 bases lying between them. Germline CDR1 SGHVS, CDR2 FNYEAQ. Here the CDR3 reads CASSSRETQYF. The CDR3 DNA sequence: TGTGCCAGCAGCTCTCGAGAGACCCAGTACTTC.

The chain recombines TRBV9 with TRBJ2-5; D is possibly TRBD2 (6 bases). Deletions cut 3 bases from V and 4 bases from J, with 10 bases between. This CDR3 spans 13 amino acids. Germline V gives CDR1 SGDLS, CDR2 YYNGEE. The DNA for the CDR3 is TGTGCCAGCAGCGGGAGGGGCGGAGAGACCCAGTACTTC. Its translation is CASSGRGGETQYF.

This chain uses TRBV28 with TRBJ1-5; D gene ambiguous. The germline CDR1 and CDR2 sequences are MDHEN and SYDVKM. There are 16 residues in the CDR3. The V and J ends lost 1 base and 1 base respectively, with 11 bases between them. As DNA, the CDR3 is TGTGCCAGCAGTTTATATCGGGGAGAAAGCAATCAGCCCCAGCATTTT. Its translation is CASSLYRGESNQPQHF.

This clone was detected once. V gene TRBV6-5 combines with J gene TRBJ1-1; unclear D gene. Trimming removed 7 bases at V and 1 base at J, with 7 bases between. CDR3 size: 12 residues. Germline V gene lookup returns CDR1 MNHEY and CDR2 SVGAGI. The CDR3: CASTAANTEAFF. In DNA, the CDR3 is TGTGCCAGCACTGCGGCGAACACTGAAGCTTTCTTT.

The genes are TRBV5-1 and TRBJ2-1; the match to TRBD2 covers 12 bases. Trimming cost V 3 bases and J 5 bases; bases outside gene matches: 3. The V gene's germline CDR1 is SGHRS and CDR2 YFSETQ. The CDR3 covers 15 residues. In DNA, the CDR3 is TGCGCCAGCAGCTGGACTAGCGGGAATAACAATGAGCAGTTCTTC. This sequence encodes CASSWTSGNNNEQFF. The full variable domain, its missing parts supplied by reference TRBV5-1 and TRBJ2-1, is KAGVTQTPRYLIKTRGQQVTLSCSPISGHRSVSWYQQTPGQGLQFLFEYFSETQRNKGNFPGRFSGRQFSNSRSEMNVSTLELGDSALYLCASSWTSGNNNEQFFGPGTRLTVL.

DNA for the CDR3: TGTGCCAGCAGCCTAGGGCAGGGGAATTCACCCCTCCACTTT. Translating it yields CASSLGQGNSPLHF. V and J are TRBV3-1 (or the pseudogene TRBV3-2) and TRBJ1-6, with D possibly matching TRBD1 (6 bases). Germline values: CDR1 LGHDT, CDR2 YNNKEL (reference sequence). The CDR3 runs 14 residues. Trimming shortened V by 4 bases and J by 7 bases, and 11 bases separated the two germline ends.

The chain joins TRBV6-5 to TRBJ2-5; TRBD1 matches at 9 bases. From germline, CDR1 is MNHEY and CDR2 SVGAGI. The CDR3 is 14 amino acids. The junction had 6 bases not matched to a gene; V was cut back by 6 bases and J by 4 bases. The CDR3 loop is CASSRADRGETQYF. The CDR3 DNA sequence: TGTGCCAGCAGCCGGGCGGACAGGGGAGAGACCCAGTACTTC.

The rearrangement joins TRBV7-9 to TRBJ1-2, with 7 bases lining up with TRBD1. This CDR3 comprises 15 residues. J lost 4 bases, V lost 5 bases, and 10 bases had no gene match. Germline lookup yields CDR1 SEHNR and CDR2 FQNEAQ (reference sequence). The CDR3 DNA reads TGTGCCAGCAGCATATTAGGGGGCGCGGGCTATGGCTACACCTTC. Translated, it gives CASSILGGAGYGYTF.

CDR3 DNA: TGTGCCAGCAGTCCAGGGACTAGCTTCGACGAGCAGTACTTC. It encodes CASSPGTSFDEQYF. J is TRBJ2-7 and V is TRBV28; 9 bases fit TRBD2. CDR1 MDHEN and CDR2 SYDVKM come from the germline V gene. CDR3 length: 14 residues. J lost 5 bases, V lost 5 bases, and 7 bases had no gene match.

Written as DNA, the CDR3 is TGTGCCAGCAGAATCGGACTCGTAGATACGCAGTATTTT. This sequence encodes CASRIGLVDTQYF. The chain links TRBV27 to TRBJ2-3, with D possibly being TRBD2 (5 bases). The length of the CDR3 is 13 residues. Germline V lookup: CDR1 MNHEY, CDR2 SMNVEV (reference sequence). V lost 6 bases, J lost 5 bases, and 12 bases lay in between.